These T cell receptor beta chains were read from a single sample in a study of cytomegalovirus exposure and HLA in healthy donors. This table comes from immunoSEQ multiplex PCR, and its TCRdb copy is limited to in-frame clones, with some not included. The sample comprises 200,000 to 250,000 clones, around nine tenths of which are singletons, and 0.9% to 1.1% rests with the top ten. Sample: PBMCs. The receptors stem from a young woman in good health and CMV-seronegative. Each CDR3 is given with its conserved first and last residue. The D gene is left open where the match is weak. Clone size is stated in some rows and not others, as once, few, many or a class when expanded.

cdr3_aa | cdr3_nt | clone_size | v_call | d_call | j_call
CASSLGQRVTEAFF | TGTGCCAGCAGCTTGGGGCAGCGAGTAACTGAAGCTTTCTTT | NA | TRBV5-8 | NA | TRBJ1-1
CASREQGASYNEQFF | TGTGCCAGCAGGGAACAGGGGGCGTCATACAATGAGCAGTTCTTC | NA | TRBV7-9 | TRBD1 | TRBJ2-1
CASSNPRQGTEAFF | TGTGCCAGCAGCAATCCCAGACAGGGAACTGAAGCTTTCTTT | once | TRBV6-5 | TRBD1 | TRBJ1-1
CASSSDRETEAFF | TGTGCCAGCAGCTCGGACAGGGAGACTGAAGCTTTCTTT | NA | TRBV7-2 | TRBD1 | TRBJ1-1
CASRSPYGYTF | TGTGCCAGTAGGTCTCCGTATGGCTACACCTTC | NA | TRBV19 | NA | TRBJ1-2
CASSQLNTGELFF | TGCGCCAGCAGCCAACTTAATACCGGGGAGCTGTTTTTT | NA | TRBV4-3 | NA | TRBJ2-2
CASRLGQGSQPQHF | TGTGCCAGCCGCCTCGGGCAGGGTAGCCAGCCCCAGCATTTT | once | TRBV6-5 | NA | TRBJ1-5
CASSITSGRETQYF | TGTGCCAGCAGTATAACTAGCGGGAGAGAGACCCAGTACTTC | NA | TRBV28 | TRBD2 | TRBJ2-5
CASSLVAGEETQYF | TGCGCCAGCAGCTTGGTGGCAGGGGAAGAGACCCAGTACTTC | NA | TRBV5-1 | NA | TRBJ2-5
CASSQTQGMREKLFF | TGTGCCAGCAGCCAGACGCAGGGCATGCGGGAAAAACTGTTTTTT | NA | TRBV5-6 | NA | TRBJ1-4
CAWTSTEAFF | TGTGCCTGGACGTCCACTGAAGCTTTCTTT | few | TRBV30 | NA | TRBJ1-1
CASSQGDMNTEAFF | TGCGCCAGCAGCCAAGGTGACATGAACACTGAAGCTTTCTTT | NA | TRBV4-3 | NA | TRBJ1-1
CASSLTGGTYNEQFF | TGTGCCAGCAGCTTGACTGGGGGGACCTACAATGAGCAGTTCTTC | NA | TRBV5-5 | NA | TRBJ2-1
CASSLTKGGDTEAFF | TGTGCCAGCAGCCTCACGAAGGGAGGCGACACTGAAGCTTTCTTT | few | TRBV6-6 | NA | TRBJ1-1
CSVEWQRDTEAFF | TGCAGCGTTGAATGGCAGAGGGACACTGAAGCTTTCTTT | NA | TRBV29-1 | NA | TRBJ1-1
CSVEKGGNEQYF | TGCAGCGTTGAGAAAGGGGGTAACGAGCAGTACTTC | NA | TRBV29-1 | NA | TRBJ2-7
CASSLQGLYEQYF | TGTGCCAGCAGCTTGCAGGGGTTGTACGAGCAGTACTTC | NA | TRBV5-6 | NA | TRBJ2-7
CASSLYGTEEYEQYF | TGTGCCAGCAGTTTATACGGGACAGAGGAGTACGAGCAGTACTTC | NA | TRBV27 | TRBD1 | TRBJ2-7
CASSREKYGYTF | TGCGCCAGCAGTCGGGAGAAGTATGGCTACACCTTC | NA | TRBV23-1 | NA | TRBJ1-2
CAWSGFYNQPQHF | TGTGCCTGGAGTGGCTTCTATAATCAGCCCCAGCATTTT | NA | TRBV30 | NA | TRBJ1-5
CASSQEFLSNQPQHF | TGCGCCAGCAGCCAAGAGTTCCTTAGCAATCAGCCCCAGCATTTT | NA | TRBV4-3 | NA | TRBJ1-5
CASSGTSGRVGEQYF | TGTGCCAGCAGCGGGACTAGCGGGAGGGTAGGGGAGCAGTACTTC | NA | TRBV9 | TRBD2 | TRBJ2-7
CASSKGLEQYF | TGTGCCAGCAGCAAAGGGCTCGAGCAGTACTTC | NA | TRBV21-1 | NA | TRBJ2-7
CASSQGTGDGYTF | TGTGCCAGCAGCCAAGGGACAGGCGATGGCTACACCTTC | once | TRBV16 | TRBD1 | TRBJ1-2
CASSPSSWNTEAFF | TGCGCCAGCAGCCCCTCTTCGTGGAACACTGAAGCTTTCTTT | once | TRBV4-3 | NA | TRBJ1-1
CASSFLLELSTDTQYF | TGTGCCAGCAGCTTTTTACTGGAGCTTAGCACAGATACGCAGTATTTT | NA | TRBV5-6 | NA | TRBJ2-3
CASSGTGTDTQYF | TGTGCCAGCTCCGGGACAGGGACAGATACGCAGTATTTT | NA | TRBV25-1 | TRBD1 | TRBJ2-3
CASRGTGRLNTEAFF | TGTGCCAGCCGCGGGACAGGGCGTCTGAACACTGAAGCTTTCTTT | NA | TRBV2 | TRBD1 | TRBJ1-1